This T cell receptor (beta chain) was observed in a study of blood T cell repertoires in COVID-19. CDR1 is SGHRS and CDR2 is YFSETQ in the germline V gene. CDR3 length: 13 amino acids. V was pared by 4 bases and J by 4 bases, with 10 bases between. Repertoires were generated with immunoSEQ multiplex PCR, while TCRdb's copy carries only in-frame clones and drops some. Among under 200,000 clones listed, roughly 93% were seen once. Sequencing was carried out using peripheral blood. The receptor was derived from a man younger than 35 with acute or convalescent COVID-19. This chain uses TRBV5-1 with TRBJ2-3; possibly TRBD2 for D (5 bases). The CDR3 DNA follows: TGCGCCAGCAGCCCTGCGGGCTCAGATACGCAGTATTTT. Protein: CASSPAGSDTQYF.